This T cell receptor beta chain was observed in a study of blood T cell repertoires in COVID-19. The overall study: COVID-19 samples collected from the United States, Italy and Spain covered acute and convalescent phases. T cells, B-cell-depleted T cells, or PBMCs supplied cDNA or gDNA.

In the original workflow: Cell counts per sample came from amplifying reference gene primers. Assay used: immunoSEQ multiplex PCR; TCRdb lists only in-frame clones, some missing. V, J and clone size are taken as reported in that table, and D and trimming were inferred from the DNA itself. Of around 70,000 clones listed, roughly 80% were seen once; the top ten hold about 6.2%. Input material: peripheral blood. This TCR was sampled from a man aged 55-75 years with acute or convalescent COVID-19.

The CDR3 region is CASSGTGLGMNTEAFF. The CDR3 coding sequence is TGTGCCAGCAGCGGCACAGGGCTGGGAATGAACACTGAAGCTTTCTTT. This chain links TRBV5-4 with TRBJ1-1; a weak D match, TRBD1 (6 bases). In germline, CDR1 is SGHNT, CDR2 YYREEE (reference sequence). This CDR3 is 16 amino acids long. Trimming left V 4 bases short and J 0 bases short, with 16 bases between.